Listed here are 26 T cell receptor beta chains from one sample, sequenced in a study of T cell repertoires in cytomegalovirus infection. TCRdb reprocessed the reads via MiXCR and lists one record per CDR3 protein. The sample records about half a million distinct CDR3 sequences, about 33% being singletons. No antigen is known for these receptors. Sequencing was performed on cultured PBMCs, taken from culture after CMV antigen stimulation. The receptors derive from a human donor in good health (CMV status not recorded). Some clones in this sample may be carry-over from other donors' samples.

This clonotype showed up many times. The chain employs TRBV4-3 and TRBJ2-1; TRBD2 might be the D (6 bases). Germline CDR1 is LGHNA and CDR2 is YSLEER. The CDR3 covers 16 residues. V was trimmed by 0 bases and J by 0 bases, leaving 9 bases between them. CDR3 residues: CASSQDDGSSYNEQFF. The CDR3, as DNA: TGCGCCAGCAGCCAAGATGACGGGAGCTCCTACAATGAGCAGTTCTTC.

V gene TRBV3-1 combines with J gene TRBJ2-5; 9 bases are shared with TRBD2. V lost 1 base to trimming and J lost 4 bases; unmatched junction nucleotides: 7. Per the germline V gene, CDR1 is LGHDT and CDR2 is YNNKEL (reference sequence). This CDR3 comprises 16 residues. The CDR3 sequence is CASSQVGSGRGETQYF. For the CDR3, the DNA is TGTGCCAGCAGCCAAGTCGGTAGCGGGAGAGGAGAGACCCAGTACTTC.

The genes are TRBV7-2 and TRBJ1-1; 7 positions match TRBD1. Germline V gene data show CDR1 as SGHTA and CDR2 as FQGNSA. The ends lost 6 bases at V and 2 bases at J; junction bases unmatched: 9. The CDR3 runs 15 residues. The CDR3 protein is CASSLRGTVNTEAFF. DNA for the CDR3: TGTGCCAGCAGTCTTAGGGGGACAGTAAACACTGAAGCTTTCTTT.

There are a few counts of this clonotype. V and J are TRBV19 and TRBJ2-1; 10 bases are shared with TRBD2. The CDR3 length is 16 residues. The J segment lost 6 bases and the V segment lost 4 bases, leaving 9 bases of the junction unmatched. Germline CDR1 and CDR2: LNHDA and SQIVND (reference sequence). The CDR3 region has the DNA TGTGCCAGTAGTAGATCTTCTAGCGGGAGACTCAATGAGCAGTTCTTC. This codes for CASSRSSSGRLNEQFF.

This clonotype was detected only a few times. The rearrangement uses TRBV28 and TRBJ2-1; no clear D gene. Germline lookup yields CDR1 MDHEN and CDR2 SYDVKM. Trimming removed 5 bases from V and 6 bases from J, with 14 bases in between. The CDR3 totals 14 residues. In DNA form, the CDR3 reads TGTGCCAGCAGTGACCTGACGGCCCTCAATGAGCAGTTCTTC. Its translation is CASSDLTALNEQFF.

This clonotype was detected many times. The chain couples TRBV7-8 to TRBJ1-1, with 11 nucleotides matching TRBD1. Germline lookup yields CDR1 SGHVS and CDR2 FQNEAQ. V lost 4 bases, J lost 4 bases, and 2 bases stayed unmatched. The length of the CDR3 is 14 residues. The CDR3 is CASSSGTGGTEAFF. The CDR3 nucleotides read TGTGCCAGCAGCTCCGGGACAGGGGGCACTGAAGCTTTCTTT.

This clonotype was seen only a few times. The rearrangement joins TRBV28 to TRBJ2-6; TRBD2 might be the D (6 bases). This CDR3 is built from 17 residues. V lost 7 bases, J lost 0 bases, and 16 bases lay in between. In germline, CDR1 is MDHEN, CDR2 SYDVKM. This CDR3 is CASKRREEGSGANVLTF. CDR3 nucleotide sequence: TGTGCCAGCAAGAGGAGGGAGGAGGGCTCTGGGGCCAACGTCCTGACTTTC.

The rearrangement joins TRBV6-2 or TRBV6-3 to TRBJ2-7; the match to TRBD2 covers 8 bases. Germline V gene sequence: CDR1 MNHEY, CDR2 SVGEGT. The CDR3 has 17 amino acids. The V gene end was trimmed by 4 bases and the J gene end by 4 bases; junction bases not matched to a gene: 15. For the CDR3, the DNA is TGTGCCAGCAGTTCAAGCGGGAGTTCCTTCCTAGGGTACGAGCAGTACTTC. Protein: CASSSSGSSFLGYEQYF.

The chain links TRBV4-1 to TRBJ2-7, with a weak D call TRBD1 (6 bases). The germline gives CDR1 MGHRA, CDR2 YSYEKL. The CDR3 covers 15 residues. Trimming pared 0 bases from V and 5 bases from J, leaving 14 bases between. DNA of the CDR3: TGCGCCAGCAGCCAAGAGTGGGCCCCAGGGGACGAGCAGTACGTC. Translated, it gives CASSQEWAPGDEQYV.

This clonotype has only one observation. The genes are TRBV23-1 and TRBJ2-1, with a possible D match to TRBD2 (6 bases). TRBV23-1 is an open reading frame, and its role is uncertain. The V end was cut by 4 bases, the J end by 2 bases, with 30 bases between. This CDR3 has 21 residues. CDR3 sequence: CASSREISGIADYRAYNEQFF. The CDR3 nucleotides are TGCGCCAGCAGTCGCGAAATCTCCGGGATAGCGGACTATCGGGCCTACAATGAGCAGTTCTTC.

This clonotype was seen a few times. The CDR3 nucleotides are TGTGCCAGCAGCCCCTTAGCGGGAGGGCTGGGGTACGAGCAGTACTTC. It codes for CASSPLAGGLGYEQYF. The chain carries TRBV7-8 and TRBJ2-7, with TRBD2 identical over 11 bases. V dropped 5 bases and J dropped 4; count of bases not matched to a gene: 10. Germline V gene data show CDR1 as SGHVS and CDR2 as FQNEAQ. This CDR3 is built from 16 residues.

Ten or more counts support this clonotype. The chain recombines TRBV7-2 with TRBJ1-2; the D gene is possibly TRBD1 (5 bases). Germline CDR1 and CDR2: SGHTA and FQGNSA. This CDR3 has 16 amino acids. With 1 base removed from V and 4 bases from J, the gap between germline ends came to 16 bases. The CDR3 bases are TGTGCCAGCAGCTTAGAGGGTTCAGGGAGCCCCTATGGCTACACCTTC. Amino acid sequence: CASSLEGSGSPYGYTF. The whole variable domain, filled in from reference TRBV7-2 and TRBJ1-2, reads GAGVSQSPSNKVTEKGKDVELRCDPISGHTALYWYRQSLGQGLEFLIYFQGNSAPDKSGLPSDRFSAERTGGSVSTLTIQRTQQEDSAVYLCASSLEGSGSPYGYTFGSGTRLTVV.

This clonotype was counted only a few times. The V gene is TRBV7-8, the J gene TRBJ2-7; D is ambiguous. V was shortened by 1 base and J by 3 bases, with 7 bases between the two germline ends. This CDR3 has 13 residues. Germline CDR1 is SGHVS and CDR2 is FQNEAQ. The CDR3 nucleotides read TGTGCCAGCAGCTTAGGAGGAAACTACGAGCAGTACGTC. Translating it yields CASSLGGNYEQYV.

The J gene is TRBJ2-2, the V gene TRBV12-3 or TRBV12-4; 7 bases are shared with TRBD1. This CDR3 has 20 amino acids. V shed 6 bases and J 2 bases; nucleotides not matched to a gene: 21. DNA for the CDR3: TGTGCCAGCAGCGCACTTCCCGGGACAGCAAGAGGGGAAAACACCGGGGAGCTGTTTTTT. Protein product: CASSALPGTARGENTGELFF.

This clonotype was observed once. V gene TRBV29-1 combines with J gene TRBJ2-1; the D gene is possibly TRBD1 (6 bases). V was shortened by 0 bases and J by 6 bases, with 15 bases between the two germline ends. The CDR3 is 15 residues long. Germline loops: CDR1 SQVTM, CDR2 ANQGSEA. The CDR3 DNA reads TGCAGCGTTGAAGATCTGTACAGGGACCGCAATGAGCAGTTCTTC. This gives the protein CSVEDLYRDRNEQFF.

As for this clonotype: Compared with germline, one end of the junction differs, possibly owing to a read error. The J gene is TRBJ1-4, the V gene TRBV4-1; D is ambiguous. Germline V CDR1 and CDR2: MGHRA, YSYEKL. CDR3 length equals 15 residues. CDR3 in amino acids: CASSQAPHAKEKLFF. In nucleotides, the CDR3 is TGCGCCAGCAGCCAAGCCCCCCACGCTAAGGAAAAACTGTTTTTT.

CDR3 residues: CASSFGQALNPLHF. The CDR3 bases are TGTGCCAGCAGTTTCGGACAGGCCCTAAACCCACTTCATTTT. The chain joins TRBV12-3 or TRBV12-4 to TRBJ1-5, with 7 bases aligning to TRBD1. V was pared by 3 bases and J by 16 bases, with 15 bases of the junction left unmatched. CDR3 length: 14 residues.

This clonotype showed up many times. This chain joins TRBV7-2 and TRBJ2-3; TRBD2 matches at 8 bases. Losses at the gene ends were 6 bases for V and 4 bases for J; bases not matched to a gene: 9. The CDR3 has 15 residues. Germline V CDR1 and CDR2: SGHTA, FQGNSA. CDR3 sequence reads: CASRPSGSRADTQYF. CDR3 DNA sequence: TGTGCCAGCAGACCAAGCGGGAGCCGCGCAGATACGCAGTATTTT. Full variable domain (rest looked up from reference TRBV7-2 and TRBJ2-3): GAGVSQSPSNKVTEKGKDVELRCDPISGHTALYWYRQSLGQGLEFLIYFQGNSAPDKSGLPSDRFSAERTGGSVSTLTIQRTQQEDSAVYLCASRPSGSRADTQYFGPGTRLTVL.

This clonotype was counted ten times or more. The chain is built from TRBV7-2 and TRBJ1-5; D perhaps matches TRBD1 (6 bases). Germline CDR1 and CDR2: SGHTA and FQGNSA. Between the trimmed V and J ends, which lost 5 bases and 5 bases, there was a span of 10 bases. The CDR3 totals 13 residues. The CDR3 protein is CASSPHRDQPQHF. The CDR3, as DNA: TGTGCCAGCAGCCCCCACAGGGATCAGCCCCAGCATTTT. Filled out from reference TRBV7-2 and TRBJ1-5, the complete variable domain reads GAGVSQSPSNKVTEKGKDVELRCDPISGHTALYWYRQSLGQGLEFLIYFQGNSAPDKSGLPSDRFSAERTGGSVSTLTIQRTQQEDSAVYLCASSPHRDQPQHFGDGTRLSIL.

V and J are TRBV6-2 or TRBV6-3 and TRBJ1-2; perhaps TRBD1 as D (5 bases). The CDR3 spans 13 residues. Germline loops: CDR1 MNHEY, CDR2 SVGEGT. V shed 2 bases and J shed 5 bases, with 9 bases lying between them. CDR3 loop: CASSYQGGYGYTF. In nucleotides, the CDR3 is TGTGCCAGCAGTTACCAGGGCGGTTATGGCTACACCTTC.

This clonotype was picked up many times. The chain links TRBV19 to TRBJ1-1; D is unresolved. Trimming left V 7 bases short and J 4 bases short, with 10 bases between. This CDR3 comprises 12 residues. Germline V lookup: CDR1 LNHDA, CDR2 SQIVND (reference sequence). CDR3 DNA: TGTGCCAGTAAGGCCCGAACCACTGAAGCTTTCTTT. Residues: CASKARTTEAFF.

This clonotype was counted ten times or more. The chain employs TRBV7-2 and TRBJ2-3; 11 bases are shared with TRBD2. This CDR3 spans 18 amino acids. The V gene end was trimmed by 1 base and the J gene end by 1 base; junction bases not matched to a gene: 7. Germline V gene data show CDR1 as SGHTA and CDR2 as FQGNSA. This chain's CDR3 is CASSLGLAGGYGTDTQYF. The CDR3 DNA reads as TGTGCCAGCAGCTTAGGGCTAGCGGGAGGTTATGGCACAGATACGCAGTATTTT. The whole variable domain, filled in from reference TRBV7-2 and TRBJ2-3, reads GAGVSQSPSNKVTEKGKDVELRCDPISGHTALYWYRQSLGQGLEFLIYFQGNSAPDKSGLPSDRFSAERTGGSVSTLTIQRTQQEDSAVYLCASSLGLAGGYGTDTQYFGPGTRLTVL.

The rearrangement links TRBV7-6 to TRBJ2-3; the D gene is possibly TRBD2 (6 bases). This CDR3 is 16 amino acids long. Trimming removed 5 bases at V and 3 bases at J, with 18 bases between. Germline loops: CDR1 SGHVS, CDR2 FNYEAQ. The DNA of the CDR3 is TGTGCCAGCAGCCGACTAGAATTTTCAAAAACAGATACGCAGTATTTT. Protein sequence: CASSRLEFSKTDTQYF. The whole variable domain, filled in from reference TRBV7-6 and TRBJ2-3, reads GAGVSQSPRYKVTKRGQDVALRCDPISGHVSLYWYRQALGQGPEFLTYFNYEAQQDKSGLPNDRFSAERPEGSISTLTIQRTEQRDSAMYRCASSRLEFSKTDTQYFGPGTRLTVL.

The V call is TRBV27, the J call TRBJ2-3; TRBD1 matches 9 bases. Germline trimming cut 4 bases from V and 4 bases from J; bases unmatched to any gene: 3. The CDR3 loop spans 14 amino acids. The V gene's germline CDR1 is MNHEY and CDR2 SMNVEV (reference sequence). CDR3 in amino acids: CASSSGTGSDTQYF. CDR3 DNA sequence: TGTGCCAGCAGTTCAGGGACAGGGTCAGATACGCAGTATTTT.

The table lists this clonotype with many counts. The chain couples TRBV7-9 to TRBJ2-2; 7 bases map to TRBD2. This CDR3 has 16 residues. The germline gives CDR1 SEHNR, CDR2 FQNEAQ (reference sequence). Unmatched junction bases numbered 10, after V lost 5 bases and J lost 4 bases. The CDR3 bases are TGTGCCAGCAGCCTGCCTCGGGGACTAAGCACCGGGGAGCTGTTTTTT. Amino acid sequence: CASSLPRGLSTGELFF.

This clonotype was observed a few times. The V call is TRBV27, the J call TRBJ1-2, with D tentatively TRBD1 (6 bases). V lost 6 bases and J 2 bases, leaving 19 bases between the germline ends. Germline CDR1 reads MNHEY; CDR2 reads SMNVEV (reference sequence). The CDR3 extends over 16 amino acids. CDR3 DNA: TGTGCCAGCAGCCCAAAACAGGACAGAGCGAACTATGGCTACACCTTC. It codes for CASSPKQDRANYGYTF.